The sequence of this T cell receptor (beta chain) was determined in a study of CD8+ T cells in alopecia areata. Whole-study findings and limits: For patients receiving tofacitinib, scalp clonality and expanded CD8+ clones among the top 100 significantly decreased. In scalp and blood during tofacitinib, many expanded lesional clones persisted. Lesional scalp, especially alopecia totalis/universalis, showed higher clonality than normal scalp.

Stated treatment: oral pan-JAK inhibitor, 5-10 mg twice daily. The germline gives CDR1 DFQATT, CDR2 SNEGSKA (reference sequence). The germline V and J ends were trimmed by 4 bases and 3 bases, with 6 bases remaining between them. The length of the CDR3 is 11 residues. On this clone itself: Its matching antigen is unknown.

It was cDNA, reverse transcribed from extracted RNA, that served as the sequencing template. Assay used: immunoSEQ multiplex PCR; TCRdb lists only in-frame clones, some missing. The table records some 190,000 clones, just under 65% of them present only once. This receptor was identified in a human donor with alopecia areata. The source was CD4+ T cells sorted from blood, collected around week 50, from a patient treated with tofacitinib. The J gene is TRBJ1-1, the V gene TRBV20-1, with D tentatively TRBD1 (6 bases). The chain's CDR3 is CSANRDTEAFF. The DNA of the CDR3 is TGCAGTGCTAACAGGGACACTGAAGCTTTCTTT.